This T cell receptor (beta chain) was retrieved from a study of T-cell reconstitution after alpha-beta-depleted transplantation in children. Points from the study as a whole: Elevated TCRbeta diversity at day 60 was traced, in some patients, to surviving recipient T cells and thymic progenitors.

This clonotype was counted a few times. The antigen is not known. CDR1 DFQATT and CDR2 SNEGSKA come from the germline V gene (reference sequence). The CDR3 is 13 amino acids. With 0 bases removed from V and 4 bases from J, the gap between germline ends came to 9 bases. This sample's TCRbeta library carried unique molecular identifier barcodes. TCRdb re-analysed the PCR reads in MiXCR, keeping a single row per CDR3 protein. The repertoire consists of 450,000 to 550,000 distinct CDR3 sequences, with 9.5% to 12% occurring once and the leading ten covering 11% to 15%. This chain joins TRBV20-1 and TRBJ1-2; D call uncertain. This sequence was found in a female patient aged 2-9 years who had a stem cell transplant for aplastic anemia, so the T cells may come from the graft donor. Sequenced material: PBMCs, mostly from graft donor cells, taken 180 days after TCRalphabeta/CD19-depleted stem cell transplant. The CDR3 DNA sequence: TGCAGTGCTAGAGATCCTGACGTCTATGGCTACACCTTC. It yields the protein CSARDPDVYGYTF.